The subject of this entry is one T cell receptor (beta chain). Its antigen is not identified. CD45RO-negative cells were positively selected for CCR7, leaving out terminally differentiated effector memory CD45RA+ cells. Every donor, a Caucasian adult, lived in Nashville, Tennessee. The data were obtained in a study of shared clonotypes between healthy human individuals. Overall study context: Per donor, three plates held CD4 naive cells, three held CD4 memory, two held CD8 naive and one held CD8 memory.

Data came from immunoSEQ multiplex PCR; TCRdb stores just in-frame clones and leaves some out. The sample shows approximately 2,200,000 clones, 85% to 95% of them seen only once. Study conclusions and caveats: Across four donors, naive CD4 shared roughly 5%, naive CD8 more than 3%, memory CD4 2% to 2.5%, memory CD8 0.4% to 0.5%.

Germline V gene lookup returns CDR1 SGHAT and CDR2 FQDESV (reference sequence). The CDR3 runs 16 residues. V trimming: 2 bases; J trimming: 4 bases; junction bases outside the gene matches: 10. V usage is TRBV11-1 and J usage is TRBJ2-7; 8 bases agree with TRBD1. The origin of this receptor is a man younger than 30 in good health. Some clones in this sample may be carry-over from other donors' samples. Material: naive CD8+ T cells from PBMCs. CDR3: CASSLHGGTGAYEQYF. The CDR3 region has the DNA TGTGCCAGCAGCTTACACGGTGGGACAGGAGCGTACGAGCAGTACTTC.